This T cell receptor beta chain was documented in a study of CD8 T cells in ankylosing spondylitis. Study-level results: Certain motif variants had earlier been reported in reactive arthritis synovial fluid and blood. A motif in TCR beta, a set of about 8 highly homologous variants, appeared characteristic of ankylosing spondylitis blood. Enrichment of disease-linked clones was reportedly significant in matched ankylosing spondylitis synovial fluid.

With molecular barcodes, quantitative 5'-RACE was used to make the TCR beta libraries. Each CDR3 protein gets one entry after TCRdb re-called the 5' RACE reads with MiXCR. The sample records some 200,000 distinct CDR3 sequences, around 6.6% being singletons. This clonotype was observed many times. The target antigen is unknown. This receptor was identified in a male donor with ankylosing spondylitis. What was sequenced was blood, either unsorted or a sorted T cell fraction (not recorded which).

The DNA of the CDR3 is TGTGCCAGCAGCTCGGGGGTCGTGAACACTGAAGCTTTCTTT. Translating it yields CASSSGVVNTEAFF. This chain connects TRBV5-6 to TRBJ1-1; D perhaps matches TRBD1 (5 bases). V lost 3 bases and J lost 0, with 9 bases in between. Germline values: CDR1 SGHDT, CDR2 YYEEEE. The CDR3 totals 14 residues.